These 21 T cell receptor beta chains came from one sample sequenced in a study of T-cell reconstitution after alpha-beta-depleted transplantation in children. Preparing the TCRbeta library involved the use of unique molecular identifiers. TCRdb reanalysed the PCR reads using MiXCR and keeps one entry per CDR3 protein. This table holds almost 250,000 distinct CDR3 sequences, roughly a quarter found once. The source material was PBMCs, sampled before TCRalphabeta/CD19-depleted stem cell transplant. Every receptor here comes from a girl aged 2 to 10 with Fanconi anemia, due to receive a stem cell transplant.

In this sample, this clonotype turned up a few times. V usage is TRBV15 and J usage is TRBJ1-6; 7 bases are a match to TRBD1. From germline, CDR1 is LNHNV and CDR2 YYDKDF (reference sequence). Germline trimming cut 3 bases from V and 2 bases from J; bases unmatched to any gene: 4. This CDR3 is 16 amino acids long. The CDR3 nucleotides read TGTGCCACCAGCAGGACAGGGAGAACCTATAATTCACCCCTCCACTTT. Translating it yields CATSRTGRTYNSPLHF.

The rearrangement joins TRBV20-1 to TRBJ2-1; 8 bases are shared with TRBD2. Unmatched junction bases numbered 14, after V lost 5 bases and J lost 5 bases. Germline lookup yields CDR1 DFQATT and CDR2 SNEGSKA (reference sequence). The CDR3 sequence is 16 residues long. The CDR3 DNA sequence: TGCAGTGCTGGGGGACTAGACACAAGGGTGCACAATGAGCAGTTCTTC. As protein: CSAGGLDTRVHNEQFF.

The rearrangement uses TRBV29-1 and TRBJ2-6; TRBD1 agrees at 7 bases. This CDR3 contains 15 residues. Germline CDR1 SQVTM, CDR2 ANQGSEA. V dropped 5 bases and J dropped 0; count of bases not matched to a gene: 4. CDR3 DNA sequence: TGCAGCGTTCCGGACAGGAGCTCTGGGGCCAACGTCCTGACTTTC. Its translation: CSVPDRSSGANVLTF. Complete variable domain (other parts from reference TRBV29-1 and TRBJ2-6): SAVISQKPSRDICQRGTSLTIQCQVDSQVTMMFWYRQQPGQSLTLIATANQGSEATYESGFVIDKFPISRPNLTFSTLTVSNMSPEDSSIYLCSVPDRSSGANVLTFGAGSRLTVL.

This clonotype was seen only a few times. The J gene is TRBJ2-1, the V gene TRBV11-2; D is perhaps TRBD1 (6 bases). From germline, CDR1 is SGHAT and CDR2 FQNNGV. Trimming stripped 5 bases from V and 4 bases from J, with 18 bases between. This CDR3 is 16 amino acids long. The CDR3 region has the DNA TGTGCCAGCAGCCGCGGACAGCCCCTCTTATACAATGAGCAGTTCTTC. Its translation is CASSRGQPLLYNEQFF.

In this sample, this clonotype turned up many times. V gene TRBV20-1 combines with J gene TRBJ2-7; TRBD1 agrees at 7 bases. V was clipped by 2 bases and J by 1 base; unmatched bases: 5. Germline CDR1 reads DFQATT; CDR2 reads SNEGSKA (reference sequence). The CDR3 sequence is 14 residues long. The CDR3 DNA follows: TGCAGTGCTAGACCGGGACAGTTTTCCTACGAGCAGTACTTC. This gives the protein CSARPGQFSYEQYF.

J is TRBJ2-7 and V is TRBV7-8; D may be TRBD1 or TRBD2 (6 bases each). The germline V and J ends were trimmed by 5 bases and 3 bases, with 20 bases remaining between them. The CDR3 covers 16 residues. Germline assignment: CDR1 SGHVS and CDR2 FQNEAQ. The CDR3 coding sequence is TGTGCCAGCAGCAAAATTGGTGAGGGGGGATACTACGAGCAGTACTTC. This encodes CASSKIGEGGYYEQYF.

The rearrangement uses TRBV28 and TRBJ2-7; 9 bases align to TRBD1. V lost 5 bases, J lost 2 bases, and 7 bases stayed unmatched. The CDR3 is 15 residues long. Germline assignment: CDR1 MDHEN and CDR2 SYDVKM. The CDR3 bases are TGTGCCAGCAGTCTCCCGGGACAGGGACCCTACGAGCAGTACTTC. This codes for CASSLPGQGPYEQYF.

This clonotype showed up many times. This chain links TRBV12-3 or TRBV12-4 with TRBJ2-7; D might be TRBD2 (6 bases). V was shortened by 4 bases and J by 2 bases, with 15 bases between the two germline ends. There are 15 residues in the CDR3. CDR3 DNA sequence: TGTGCCAGCAGTTCCCCCTCGGGACTGGCCTACGAGCAGTACTTC. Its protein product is CASSSPSGLAYEQYF.

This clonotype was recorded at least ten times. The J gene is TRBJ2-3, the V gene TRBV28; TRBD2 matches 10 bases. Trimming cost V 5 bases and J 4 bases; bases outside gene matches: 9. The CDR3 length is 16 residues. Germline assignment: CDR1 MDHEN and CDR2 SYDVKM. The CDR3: CASSPWGLAFADTQYF. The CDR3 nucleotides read TGTGCCAGCAGTCCATGGGGACTAGCGTTCGCAGATACGCAGTATTTT.

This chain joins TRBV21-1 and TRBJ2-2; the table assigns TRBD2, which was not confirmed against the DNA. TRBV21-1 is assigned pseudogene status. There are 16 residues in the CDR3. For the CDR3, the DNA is TGTGCCAGCAGCACCCGGACTAGCGGAAACACCGGGGAGCTGTTTTTT. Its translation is CASSTRTSGNTGELFF.

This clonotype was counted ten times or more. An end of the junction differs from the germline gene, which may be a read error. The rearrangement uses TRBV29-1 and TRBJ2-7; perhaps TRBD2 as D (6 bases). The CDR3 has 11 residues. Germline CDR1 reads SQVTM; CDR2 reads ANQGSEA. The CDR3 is CSGGVSNEQYF. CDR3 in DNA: TGCAGCGGGGGGGTCTCCAACGAGCAGTACTTC.

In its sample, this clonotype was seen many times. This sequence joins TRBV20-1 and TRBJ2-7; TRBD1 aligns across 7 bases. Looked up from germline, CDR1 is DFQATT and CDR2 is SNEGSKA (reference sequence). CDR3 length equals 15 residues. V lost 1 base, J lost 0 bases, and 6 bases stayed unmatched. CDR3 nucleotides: TGCAGTGCTAGAGCCCACAGGGGACCCTCCTACGAGCAGTACTTC. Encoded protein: CSARAHRGPSYEQYF.

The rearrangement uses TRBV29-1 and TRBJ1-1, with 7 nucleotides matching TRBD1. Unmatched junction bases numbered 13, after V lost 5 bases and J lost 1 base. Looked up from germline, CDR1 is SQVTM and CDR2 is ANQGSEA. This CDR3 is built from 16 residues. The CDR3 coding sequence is TGCAGCGTTAGTGGTTTCGCGGGACAGTCGAACACTGAAGCTTTCTTT. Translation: CSVSGFAGQSNTEAFF.

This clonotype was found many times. The CDR3 coding sequence is TGTGCCAGCAGTTATGACAGGGGGATCGACTACAATGAGCAGTTCTTC. It translates to CASSYDRGIDYNEQFF. The V call is TRBV6-5, the J call TRBJ2-1; the match to TRBD1 covers 9 bases. The CDR3 length is 16 residues. From germline, CDR1 is MNHEY and CDR2 SVGAGI. V gave up 3 bases and J gave up 3 bases; unmatched junction bases: 6.

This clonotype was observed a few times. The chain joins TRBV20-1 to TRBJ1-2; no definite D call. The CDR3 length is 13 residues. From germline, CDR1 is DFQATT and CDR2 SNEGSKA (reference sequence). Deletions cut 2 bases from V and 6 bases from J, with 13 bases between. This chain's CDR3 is CSARREGGHGYTF. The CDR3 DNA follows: TGCAGTGCTAGAAGGGAGGGAGGTCATGGCTACACCTTC.

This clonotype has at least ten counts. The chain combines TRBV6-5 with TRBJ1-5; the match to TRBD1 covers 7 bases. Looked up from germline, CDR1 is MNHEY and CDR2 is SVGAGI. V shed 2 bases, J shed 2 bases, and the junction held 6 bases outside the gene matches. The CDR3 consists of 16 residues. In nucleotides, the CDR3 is TGTGCCAGCAGTTACGCGACAGGGTTGGGCAATCAGCCCCAGCATTTT. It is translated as CASSYATGLGNQPQHF.

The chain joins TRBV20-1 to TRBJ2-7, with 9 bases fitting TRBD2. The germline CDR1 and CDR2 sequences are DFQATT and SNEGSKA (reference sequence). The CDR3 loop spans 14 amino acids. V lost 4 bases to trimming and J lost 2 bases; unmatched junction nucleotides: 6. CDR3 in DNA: TGCAGTGCTATGGCGGGACTAGCCGCCTACGAGCAGTACTTC. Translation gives CSAMAGLAAYEQYF.

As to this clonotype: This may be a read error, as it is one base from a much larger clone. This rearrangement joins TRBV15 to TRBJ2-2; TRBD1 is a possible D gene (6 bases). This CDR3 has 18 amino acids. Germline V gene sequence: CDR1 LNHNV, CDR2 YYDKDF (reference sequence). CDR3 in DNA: TGTGCCACCAGCAGAGAGGTTAGCAGGGGCCCAAACACCAGGGAGCTGTTTTTT. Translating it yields CATSREVSRGPNTRELFF.

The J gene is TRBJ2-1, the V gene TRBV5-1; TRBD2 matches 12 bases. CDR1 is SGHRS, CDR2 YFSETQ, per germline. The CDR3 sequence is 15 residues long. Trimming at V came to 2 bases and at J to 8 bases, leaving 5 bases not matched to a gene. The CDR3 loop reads CASSFRLAGDHEQFF. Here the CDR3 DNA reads TGCGCCAGCAGCTTTAGACTAGCGGGAGACCATGAGCAGTTCTTC.

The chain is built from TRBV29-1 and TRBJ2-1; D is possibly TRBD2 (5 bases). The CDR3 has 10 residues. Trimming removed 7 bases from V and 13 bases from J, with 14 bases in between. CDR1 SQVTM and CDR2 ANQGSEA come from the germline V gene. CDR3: CSGLLAGQFF. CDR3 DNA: TGCAGCGGCCTCCTAGCTGGACAGTTCTTC.

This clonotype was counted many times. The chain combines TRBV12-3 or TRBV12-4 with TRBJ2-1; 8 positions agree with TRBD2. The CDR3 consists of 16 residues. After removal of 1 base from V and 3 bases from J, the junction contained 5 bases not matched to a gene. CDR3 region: CASSLGAGVSYNEQFF. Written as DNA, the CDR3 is TGTGCCAGCAGTTTAGGAGCGGGAGTCAGCTACAATGAGCAGTTCTTC.